This TCR beta chain came from a study of vaccination and CD4 T cells after COVID-19. About the study: Convalescents were six males and four females, two of them Hispanic. Median time from COVID diagnosis to post-COVID sampling was 100 to 130 days (35 to 161).

Once obtained from cultured CD4+ T cells, the DNA was sequenced using the Oncomine TCR Beta short-read assay. One entry per CDR3 protein results from TCRdb running MiXCR on the PCR reads. The sample includes roughly 25,000 distinct CDR3 sequences, 58% seen only once; the top ten take about 3%. Treatment of the sample: roughly nine-day PBMC culture with coronavirus spike peptide pools or control peptides (ViraFEST assay). On this clonotype: Its antigen remains unidentified.

The CDR3 extends over 14 amino acids. Germline V gives CDR1 MNHEY, CDR2 SVGAGI. Trimming removed 2 bases at V and 6 bases at J, with 13 bases between. Study outcomes and limitations: Analysis of convalescent patients found that 304 of 307 vaccine-specific clones were spike mono-reactive.

Sequenced: CD4+ T cells from blood, cultured in vitro. The chain is built from TRBV6-5 and TRBJ1-2; D remains ambiguous. This TCR derives from a human donor who had recovered from COVID-19. In DNA form, the CDR3 reads TGTGCCAGCAGTTACCGGGCTGGCCACAATGGCTACACCTTC. Amino acids: CASSYRAGHNGYTF.